A single T cell receptor (beta chain) is shown here with its context. This sample was included in a study of blood T cell repertoires in COVID-19. Overall study: In each case, the material was cDNA or gDNA derived from T cells, B-cell-depleted T cells, or PBMCs.

The data were produced by immunoSEQ multiplex PCR, yet TCRdb's version contains in-frame clones alone and is incomplete. Altogether fewer than 250,000 clones are present, about 86% being singletons, with the ten largest covering 3.8%. The CDR3 covers 13 residues. The V gene's germline CDR1 is SGHTA and CDR2 FQGTGA. With V trimmed by 5 bases and J by 6 bases, 4 bases remained unmatched. Enrolled through a virtual design, the participants were between roughly 18 and 95 years of age and came from some 26 US areas. Which cohort a participant joined came from the clinical history participants gave. The sequenced sample was PBMCs or T cells enriched from blood (not recorded which). The rearrangement links TRBV7-3 to TRBJ2-7, with 10 bases lining up with TRBD1. This clonotype originated in a woman in her 40s with acute COVID-19. CDR3 protein: CASSLRTGGEQYF. CDR3 DNA: TGTGCCAGCAGCCTCCGGACAGGGGGCGAGCAGTACTTC.